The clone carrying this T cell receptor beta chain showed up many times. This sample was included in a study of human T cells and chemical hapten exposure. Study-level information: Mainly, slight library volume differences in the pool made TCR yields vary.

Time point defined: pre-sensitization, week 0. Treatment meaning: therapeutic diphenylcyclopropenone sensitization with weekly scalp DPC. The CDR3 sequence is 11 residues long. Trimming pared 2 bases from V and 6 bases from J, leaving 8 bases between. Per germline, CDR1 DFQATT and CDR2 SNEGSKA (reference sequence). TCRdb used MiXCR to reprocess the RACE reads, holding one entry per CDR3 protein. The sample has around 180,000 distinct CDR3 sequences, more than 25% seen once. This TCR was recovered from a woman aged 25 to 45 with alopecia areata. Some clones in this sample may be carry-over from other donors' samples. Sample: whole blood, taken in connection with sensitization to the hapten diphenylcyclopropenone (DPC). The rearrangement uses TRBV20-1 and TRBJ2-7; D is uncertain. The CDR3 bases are TGCAGTGCTAGACCGGACGTCGAGCAGTACTTC. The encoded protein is CSARPDVEQYF.